The clone carrying this TCR beta chain was found a few times. The data were taken from a study of blood T cells in healthy people across ages. Per sample, extraction of total RNA gave at least 6 micrograms in every case. The second PCR ran 7 to 11 cycles with a sample-barcoded 5' primer and J-beta primers. The study obtained at least 2.5 million CDR3-containing paired-end reads from every sample. TCRdb called the 5' RACE reads again in MiXCR, with one record for every CDR3 protein. Of hundreds of thousands of distinct CDR3 sequences in the sample, around 45% were seen once. This CDR3 region has 13 residues. From germline, CDR1 is SGHDT and CDR2 YYEEEE. Trimming left V 5 bases short and J 5 bases short, with 11 bases between.

The sample comprised blood. This TCR came from a man aged 60 to 75 in good health. The gene calls are TRBV5-6 and TRBJ2-1; maybe TRBD1 (5 bases). The CDR3 protein is CASSSDSHNEQFF. The DNA of the CDR3 is TGTGCCAGCAGTTCTGACAGCCACAATGAGCAGTTCTTC.